This is a list of T cell receptor beta chains from one sample in a study of breast tumors, draining lymph nodes, adjacent tissues. TCRdb fed the multiplex PCR reads into MiXCR, producing one record per CDR3 protein. The sample consists of approximately 90,000 distinct CDR3 sequences, approximately 29% of them appearing once. Sequencing was performed on axillary lymph node tissue. The receptor set was obtained from a female donor with breast cancer. Some clones in this sample may be carry-over from other donors' samples. Each CDR3 is given with its conserved first and last residue. D genes are given only for firm matches. Clone size is stated in some rows and not others, as once, few, many or a class when expanded.

J gene: TRBJ1-2; clone size: .; D gene: .; V gene: TRBV7-9; CDR3 protein: CTSSPEAVNYGYTF; CDR3 DNA: TGTACCAGCAGCCCCGAAGCAGTCAACTATGGCTACACCTTC
J gene: TRBJ2-7; clone size: many; D gene: TRBD1; V gene: TRBV20-1; CDR3 protein: CSARDLGTGAFSYEQYF; CDR3 DNA: TGCAGTGCTAGAGATCTGGGAACAGGGGCGTTTTCCTACGAGCAGTACTTC
J gene: TRBJ2-7; clone size: many; D gene: .; V gene: TRBV5-1; CDR3 protein: CASSFSENSYEQYF; CDR3 DNA: TGCGCCAGCAGCTTTTCGGAGAACAGCTACGAGCAGTACTTC
J gene: TRBJ1-1; clone size: once; D gene: TRBD1; V gene: TRBV24-1; CDR3 protein: CATSDDRDRPPRGAFF; CDR3 DNA: TGTGCCACCAGTGACGATCGGGACAGGCCCCCGAGGGGGGCTTTCTTT
J gene: TRBJ1-1; clone size: few; D gene: .; V gene: TRBV7-2; CDR3 protein: CASSSFRGAEAFF; CDR3 DNA: TGTGCCAGCAGCTCCTTTCGGGGCGCTGAAGCTTTCTTT
J gene: TRBJ1-5; clone size: many; D gene: .; V gene: TRBV5-6; CDR3 protein: CASSLYAQPQHF; CDR3 DNA: TGTGCCAGCAGCTTATACGCTCAGCCCCAGCATTTT
J gene: TRBJ2-7; clone size: many; D gene: .; V gene: TRBV20-1; CDR3 protein: CSARGAAGYEQYF; CDR3 DNA: TGCAGTGCTAGAGGAGCCGCAGGCTACGAGCAGTACTTC
J gene: TRBJ2-1; clone size: many; D gene: TRBD2; V gene: TRBV5-8; CDR3 protein: CASSLGLAGGDEQFF; CDR3 DNA: TGTGCCAGCAGCTTGGGTCTAGCGGGAGGGGACGAGCAGTTCTTC
J gene: TRBJ2-7; clone size: many; D gene: .; V gene: TRBV27; CDR3 protein: CASSRDTDYAQYF; CDR3 DNA: TGTGCCAGCAGTCGGGACACGGATTACGCGCAGTACTTC
J gene: TRBJ1-5; clone size: many; D gene: .; V gene: TRBV4-3; CDR3 protein: CASSQVFRGNQPQHF; CDR3 DNA: TGCGCCAGCAGCCAAGTGTTCCGGGGCAATCAGCCCCAGCATTTT
J gene: TRBJ2-1; clone size: many; D gene: .; V gene: TRBV12-3/TRBV12-4; CDR3 protein: CASSSRTGRGIYNEQFF; CDR3 DNA: TGTGCCAGCAGTTCCCGGACAGGGAGGGGAATTTACAATGAGCAGTTCTTC
J gene: TRBJ2-5; clone size: many; D gene: TRBD1; V gene: TRBV12-3/TRBV12-4; CDR3 protein: CASSFADDRERTQYF; CDR3 DNA: TGTGCCAGCAGTTTCGCCGATGACAGGGAACGTACCCAGTACTTC
J gene: TRBJ1-4; clone size: .; D gene: .; V gene: TRBV3-1; CDR3 protein: CASSQGLNEKLFF; CDR3 DNA: TGTGCCAGCAGCCAAGGCCTTAATGAAAAACTGTTTTTT
J gene: TRBJ1-5; clone size: many; D gene: .; V gene: TRBV4-3; CDR3 protein: CASSQEGVGQPQHF; CDR3 DNA: TGCGCCAGCAGCCAAGAAGGGGTAGGTCAGCCCCAGCATTTT
J gene: TRBJ2-5; clone size: many; D gene: TRBD2; V gene: TRBV7-9; CDR3 protein: CASSLVAGGQETQYF; CDR3 DNA: TGTGCCAGCAGCTTAGTGGCGGGAGGTCAAGAGACCCAGTACTTC
J gene: TRBJ1-1; clone size: many; D gene: .; V gene: TRBV7-2; CDR3 protein: CASTSGFPGQNTEAFF; CDR3 DNA: TGTGCCAGCACCTCGGGGTTCCCGGGACAGAACACTGAAGCTTTCTTT
J gene: TRBJ2-7; clone size: many; D gene: .; V gene: TRBV29-1; CDR3 protein: CSVERGLEQYF; CDR3 DNA: TGCAGCGTTGAGAGAGGGCTCGAGCAGTACTTC
J gene: TRBJ2-7; clone size: .; D gene: .; V gene: TRBV14; CDR3 protein: CASSQDLDRAYEQYF; CDR3 DNA: TGTGCCAGCAGCCAAGATTTGGACAGAGCATACGAGCAGTACTTC
J gene: TRBJ2-5; clone size: many; D gene: .; V gene: TRBV24-1; CDR3 protein: CATTSGPAETQYF; CDR3 DNA: TGTGCCACCACCTCCGGACCAGCCGAGACCCAGTACTTC
J gene: TRBJ1-4; clone size: many; D gene: .; V gene: TRBV4-3; CDR3 protein: CASSQDPLAFGKLFF; CDR3 DNA: TGCGCCAGCAGCCAAGATCCGCTGGCATTCGGAAAACTGTTTTTT
J gene: TRBJ1-2; clone size: .; D gene: TRBD1; V gene: TRBV5-4; CDR3 protein: CASSTGTGRAYGYTF; CDR3 DNA: TGTGCCAGCAGCACTGGGACAGGGAGGGCATATGGCTACACCTTC
J gene: TRBJ2-7; clone size: .; D gene: TRBD1; V gene: TRBV20-1; CDR3 protein: CSLDRGHGQSF; CDR3 DNA: TGCAGCCTAGACAGGGGCCACGGGCAGTCCTTC
J gene: TRBJ2-5; clone size: .; D gene: .; V gene: TRBV7-3; CDR3 protein: CASSLNPGLGGRDQETQYF; CDR3 DNA: TGTGCCAGCAGTTTAAACCCGGGGCTCGGGGGCCGTGACCAAGAGACCCAGTACTTC
J gene: TRBJ1-1; clone size: .; D gene: .; V gene: TRBV5-1; CDR3 protein: CASNLVGLRGGVTEAFF; CDR3 DNA: TGCGCCAGCAACTTAGTGGGGCTGCGTGGGGGCGTAACTGAAGCTTTCTTT
J gene: TRBJ2-7; clone size: many; D gene: .; V gene: TRBV10-1; CDR3 protein: CASSAQSSFRGNYEQYF; CDR3 DNA: TGCGCCAGCAGTGCGCAATCTTCATTCAGGGGAAACTACGAGCAGTACTTC
J gene: TRBJ1-2; clone size: .; D gene: .; V gene: TRBV7-2; CDR3 protein: CASSSRPHGYHF; CDR3 DNA: TGTGCCAGCAGCTCGAGGCCCCATGGCTACCACTTC
J gene: TRBJ2-7; clone size: many; D gene: .; V gene: TRBV9; CDR3 protein: CASSAFPESSYEQYF; CDR3 DNA: TGTGCCAGCAGCGCCTTCCCAGAATCCTCCTACGAGCAGTACTTC
J gene: TRBJ2-7; clone size: many; D gene: .; V gene: TRBV20-1; CDR3 protein: CSAREGVLGEQYF; CDR3 DNA: TGCAGTGCTAGAGAGGGAGTGCTTGGCGAGCAGTACTTC
J gene: TRBJ2-1; clone size: many; D gene: TRBD2; V gene: TRBV15; CDR3 protein: CATSRDVAGDGGEQFF; CDR3 DNA: TGTGCCACCAGCAGAGACGTAGCGGGAGACGGGGGTGAGCAGTTCTTC
J gene: TRBJ1-3; clone size: .; D gene: .; V gene: TRBV3-1; CDR3 protein: CASSPASRAGSTIYF; CDR3 DNA: TGTGCCAGCAGCCCCGCGTCCAGGGCTGGAAGCACCATATATTTT
J gene: TRBJ2-1; clone size: many; D gene: .; V gene: TRBV30; CDR3 protein: CAWSVAVLYNEQFF; CDR3 DNA: TGTGCCTGGAGTGTGGCTGTTTTGTACAATGAGCAGTTCTTC
J gene: TRBJ1-2; clone size: many; D gene: .; V gene: TRBV6-6; CDR3 protein: CASSYSLSDYGYTF; CDR3 DNA: TGTGCCAGCAGTTATTCTCTCTCGGACTATGGCTACACCTTC
J gene: TRBJ2-3; clone size: many; D gene: TRBD2; V gene: TRBV5-1; CDR3 protein: CASSLAPPSGSPDTQYF; CDR3 DNA: TGCGCCAGCAGCTTGGCCCCCCCCAGCGGGAGCCCAGATACGCAGTATTTT